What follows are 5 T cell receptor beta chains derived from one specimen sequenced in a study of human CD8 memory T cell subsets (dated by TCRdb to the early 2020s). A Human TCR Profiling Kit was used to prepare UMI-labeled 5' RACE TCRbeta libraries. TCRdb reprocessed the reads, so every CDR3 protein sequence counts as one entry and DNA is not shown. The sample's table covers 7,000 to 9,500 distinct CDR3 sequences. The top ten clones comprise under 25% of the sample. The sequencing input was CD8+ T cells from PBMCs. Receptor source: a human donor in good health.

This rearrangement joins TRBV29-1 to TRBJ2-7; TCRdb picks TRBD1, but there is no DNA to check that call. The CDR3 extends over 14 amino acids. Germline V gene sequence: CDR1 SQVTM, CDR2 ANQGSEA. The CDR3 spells CSDARGLGYYEQYF.

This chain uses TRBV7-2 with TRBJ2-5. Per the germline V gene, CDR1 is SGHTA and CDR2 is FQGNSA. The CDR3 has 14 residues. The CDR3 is CASSSHTTQETQYF.

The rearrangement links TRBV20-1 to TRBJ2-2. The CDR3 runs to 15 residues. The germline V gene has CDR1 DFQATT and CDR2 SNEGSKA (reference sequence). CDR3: CSARDLAGWTGELFF.

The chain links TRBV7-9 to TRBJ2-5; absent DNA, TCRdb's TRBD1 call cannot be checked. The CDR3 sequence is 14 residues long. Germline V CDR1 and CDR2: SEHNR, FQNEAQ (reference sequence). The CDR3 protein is CASSQAGTLETQYF.

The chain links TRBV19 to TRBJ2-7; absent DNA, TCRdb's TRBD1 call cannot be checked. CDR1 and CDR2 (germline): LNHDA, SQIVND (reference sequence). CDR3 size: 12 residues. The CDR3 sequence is CASGTGFNEQYF.